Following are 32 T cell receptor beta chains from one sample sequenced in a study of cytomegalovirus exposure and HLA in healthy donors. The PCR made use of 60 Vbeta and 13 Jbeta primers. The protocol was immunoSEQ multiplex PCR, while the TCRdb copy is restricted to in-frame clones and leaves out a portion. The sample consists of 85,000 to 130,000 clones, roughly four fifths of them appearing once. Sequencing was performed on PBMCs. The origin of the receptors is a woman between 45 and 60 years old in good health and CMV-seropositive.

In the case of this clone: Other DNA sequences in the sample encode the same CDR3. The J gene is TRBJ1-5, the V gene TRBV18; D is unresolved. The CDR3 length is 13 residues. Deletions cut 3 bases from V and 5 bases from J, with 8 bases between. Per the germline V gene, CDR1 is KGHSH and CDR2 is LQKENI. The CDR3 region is CASSPSGDQPQHF. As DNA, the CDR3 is TGTGCCAGCTCACCCTCCGGGGATCAGCCCCAGCATTTT.

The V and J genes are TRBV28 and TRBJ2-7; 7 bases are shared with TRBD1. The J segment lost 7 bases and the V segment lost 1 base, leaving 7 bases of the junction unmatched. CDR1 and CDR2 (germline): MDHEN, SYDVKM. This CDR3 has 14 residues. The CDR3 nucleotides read TGTGCCAGCAGTTTATCGGAAAGGGGGCTTGAGCAGTACTTC. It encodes CASSLSERGLEQYF. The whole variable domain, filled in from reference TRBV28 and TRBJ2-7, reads DVKVTQSSRYLVKRTGEKVFLECVQDMDHENMFWYRQDPGLGLRLIYFSYDVKMKEKGDIPEGYSVSREKKERFSLILESASTNQTSMYLCASSLSERGLEQYFGPGTRLTVT.

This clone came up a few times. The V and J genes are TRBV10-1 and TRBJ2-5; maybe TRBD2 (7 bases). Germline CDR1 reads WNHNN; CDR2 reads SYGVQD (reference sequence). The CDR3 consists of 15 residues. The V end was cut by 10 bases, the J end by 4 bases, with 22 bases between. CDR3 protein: CATLLRGGPRETQYF. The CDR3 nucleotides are TGCGCCACATTACTGAGGGGGGGGCCACGAGAGACCCAGTACTTC.

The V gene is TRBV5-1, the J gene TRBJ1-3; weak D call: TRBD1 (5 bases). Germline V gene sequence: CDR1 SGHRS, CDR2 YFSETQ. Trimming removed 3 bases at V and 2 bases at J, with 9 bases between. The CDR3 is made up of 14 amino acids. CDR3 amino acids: CASSSQGPGNTIYF. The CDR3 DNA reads TGCGCCAGCAGCTCTCAGGGTCCTGGAAACACCATATATTTT.

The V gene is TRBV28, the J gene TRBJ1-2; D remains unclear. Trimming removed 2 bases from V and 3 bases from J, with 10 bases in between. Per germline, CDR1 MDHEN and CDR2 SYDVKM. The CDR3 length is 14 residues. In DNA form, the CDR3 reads TGTGCCAGCAGTTTACATACAGAACACTATGGCTACACCTTC. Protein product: CASSLHTEHYGYTF.

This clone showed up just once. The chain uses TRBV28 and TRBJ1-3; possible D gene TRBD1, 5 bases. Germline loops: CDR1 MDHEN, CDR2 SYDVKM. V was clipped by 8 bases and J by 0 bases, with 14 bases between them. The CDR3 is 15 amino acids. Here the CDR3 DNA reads TGTGCCAGCGGCGGAGGGGTCTACTCTGGAAACACCATATATTTT. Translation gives CASGGGVYSGNTIYF.

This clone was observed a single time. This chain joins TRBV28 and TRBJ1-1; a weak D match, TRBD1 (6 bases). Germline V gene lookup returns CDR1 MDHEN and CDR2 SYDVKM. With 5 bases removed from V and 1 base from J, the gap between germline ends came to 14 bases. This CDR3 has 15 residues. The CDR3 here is CASSTADSSNTEAFF. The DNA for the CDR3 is TGTGCCAGCAGTACAGCGGACAGCTCGAACACTGAAGCTTTCTTT.

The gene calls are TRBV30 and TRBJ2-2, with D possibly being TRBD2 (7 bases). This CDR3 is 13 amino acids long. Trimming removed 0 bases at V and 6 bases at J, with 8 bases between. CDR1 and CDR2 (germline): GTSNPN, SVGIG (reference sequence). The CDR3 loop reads CAWSVGGAGELFF. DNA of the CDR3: TGTGCCTGGAGTGTAGGGGGGGCCGGGGAGCTGTTTTTT.

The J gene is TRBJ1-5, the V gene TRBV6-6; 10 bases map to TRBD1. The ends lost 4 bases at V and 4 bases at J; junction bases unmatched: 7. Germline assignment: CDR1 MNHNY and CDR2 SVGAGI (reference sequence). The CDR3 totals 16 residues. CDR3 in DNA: TGTGCCAGCAGTTTAAGCGACAGGGGGCTAAATCAGCCCCAGCATTTT. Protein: CASSLSDRGLNQPQHF.

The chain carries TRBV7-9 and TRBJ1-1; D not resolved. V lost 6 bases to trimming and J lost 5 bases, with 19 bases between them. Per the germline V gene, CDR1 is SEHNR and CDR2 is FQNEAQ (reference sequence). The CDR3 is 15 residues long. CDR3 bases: TGTGCCAGCAGGGGAGGCGCCAGGCGGGAAACTGAAGCTTTCTTT. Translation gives CASRGGARRETEAFF.

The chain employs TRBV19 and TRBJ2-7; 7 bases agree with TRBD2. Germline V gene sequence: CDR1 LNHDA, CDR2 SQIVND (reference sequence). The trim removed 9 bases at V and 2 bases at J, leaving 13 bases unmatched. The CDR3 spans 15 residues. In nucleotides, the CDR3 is TGTGCCAGCTCCCTAGGGGAGGGAGCTGCCTACGAGCAGTACTTC. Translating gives CASSLGEGAAYEQYF.

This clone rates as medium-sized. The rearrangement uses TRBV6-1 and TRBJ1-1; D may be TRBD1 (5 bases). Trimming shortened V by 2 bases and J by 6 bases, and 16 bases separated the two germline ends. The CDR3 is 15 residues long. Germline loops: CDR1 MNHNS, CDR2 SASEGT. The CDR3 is CASSEWIQATPEAFF. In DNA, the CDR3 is TGTGCCAGCAGTGAATGGATACAGGCAACCCCTGAAGCTTTCTTT.

The CDR3 spells CASSGGTVVNQPQHF. The CDR3, as DNA: TGTGCCAGCAGTGGGGGGACAGTCGTAAATCAGCCCCAGCATTTT. The chain recombines TRBV2 with TRBJ1-5, with 7 bases matching TRBD1. The germline V gene encodes CDR1 SNHLY and CDR2 FYNNEI. V lost 4 bases, J lost 4 bases, and 7 bases stayed unmatched. This CDR3 is built from 15 residues.

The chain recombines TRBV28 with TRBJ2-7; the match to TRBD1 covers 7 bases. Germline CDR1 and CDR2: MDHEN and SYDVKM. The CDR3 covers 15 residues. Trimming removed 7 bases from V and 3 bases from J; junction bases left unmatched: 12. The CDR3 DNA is TGTGCCAGCATCTCCGGGACAGATACTCTCTACGAGCAGTACTTC. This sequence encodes CASISGTDTLYEQYF.

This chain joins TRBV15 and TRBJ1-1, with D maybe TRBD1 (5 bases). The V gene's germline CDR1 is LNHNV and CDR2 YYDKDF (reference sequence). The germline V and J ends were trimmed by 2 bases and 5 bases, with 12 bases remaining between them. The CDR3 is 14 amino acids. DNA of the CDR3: TGTGCCACCAGCAGAATCGCAGGGTATACTGAAGCTTTCTTT. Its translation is CATSRIAGYTEAFF.

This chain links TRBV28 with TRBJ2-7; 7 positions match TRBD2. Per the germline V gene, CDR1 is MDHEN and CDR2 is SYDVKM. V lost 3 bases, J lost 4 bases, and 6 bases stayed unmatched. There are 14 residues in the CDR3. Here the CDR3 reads CASSFRGGKYEQYF. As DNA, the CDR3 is TGTGCCAGCAGTTTCCGCGGGGGAAAATACGAGCAGTACTTC. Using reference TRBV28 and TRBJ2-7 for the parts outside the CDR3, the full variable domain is DVKVTQSSRYLVKRTGEKVFLECVQDMDHENMFWYRQDPGLGLRLIYFSYDVKMKEKGDIPEGYSVSREKKERFSLILESASTNQTSMYLCASSFRGGKYEQYFGPGTRLTVT.

Written as DNA, the CDR3 is TGCGCCAGCAGCTGGGGGCCGGGGACAGGGTCCACTGAAGCTTTCTTT. Amino acid sequence: CASSWGPGTGSTEAFF. The J gene is TRBJ1-1, the V gene TRBV5-1; TRBD1 agrees at 9 bases. The ends lost 3 bases at V and 4 bases at J; junction bases unmatched: 10. The germline V gene has CDR1 SGHRS and CDR2 YFSETQ. This CDR3 contains 16 residues.

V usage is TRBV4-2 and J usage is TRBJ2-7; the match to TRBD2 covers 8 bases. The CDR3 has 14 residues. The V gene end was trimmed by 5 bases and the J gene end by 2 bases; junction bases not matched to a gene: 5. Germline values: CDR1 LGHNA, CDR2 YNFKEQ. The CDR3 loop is CASSGRGATYEQYF. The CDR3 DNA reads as TGTGCCAGCAGCGGGCGGGGGGCCACCTACGAGCAGTACTTC.

The CDR3 sequence is CASTRAGNTQYF. The DNA of the CDR3 is TGTGCCAGCACCAGGGCGGGGAATACGCAGTATTTT. J is TRBJ2-3 and V is TRBV2, with D tentatively TRBD2 (6 bases). Per germline, CDR1 SNHLY and CDR2 FYNNEI. Deletions cut 7 bases from V and 7 bases from J, with 12 bases between. This CDR3 has 12 amino acids.

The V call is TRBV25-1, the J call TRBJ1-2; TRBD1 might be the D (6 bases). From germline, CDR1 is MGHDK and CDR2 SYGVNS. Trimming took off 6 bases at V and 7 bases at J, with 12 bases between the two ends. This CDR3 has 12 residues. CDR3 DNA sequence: TGTGCCAGCAGCACAGGGCCGCGTGGCTACACCTTC. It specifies CASSTGPRGYTF.

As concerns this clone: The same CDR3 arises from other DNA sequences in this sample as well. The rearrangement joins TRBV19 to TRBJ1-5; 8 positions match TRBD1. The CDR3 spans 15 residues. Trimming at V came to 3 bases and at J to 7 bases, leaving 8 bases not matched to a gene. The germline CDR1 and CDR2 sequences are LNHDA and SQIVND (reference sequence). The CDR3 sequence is CASSIGRQGRQPQHF. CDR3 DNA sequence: TGTGCCAGTAGTATTGGGCGACAGGGGCGACAGCCCCAGCATTTT.

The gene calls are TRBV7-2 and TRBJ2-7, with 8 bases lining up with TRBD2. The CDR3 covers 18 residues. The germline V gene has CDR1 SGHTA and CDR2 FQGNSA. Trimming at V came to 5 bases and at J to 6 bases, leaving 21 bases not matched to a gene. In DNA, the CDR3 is TGTGCCAGCAGCGATTCGTATCGGGCTAGCGGGCGCCGGGGCGAGCAGTACTTC. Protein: CASSDSYRASGRRGEQYF.

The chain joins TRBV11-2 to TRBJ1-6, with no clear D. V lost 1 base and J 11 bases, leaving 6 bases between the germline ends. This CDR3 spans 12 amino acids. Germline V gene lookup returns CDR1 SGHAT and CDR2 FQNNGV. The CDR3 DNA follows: TGTGCCAGCAGCTTAGGGAGCCCACCCCTCCACTTT. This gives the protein CASSLGSPPLHF.

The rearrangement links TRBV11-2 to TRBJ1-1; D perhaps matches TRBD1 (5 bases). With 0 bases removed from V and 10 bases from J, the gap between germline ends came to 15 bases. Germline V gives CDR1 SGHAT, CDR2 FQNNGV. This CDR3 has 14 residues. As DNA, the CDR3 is TGTGCCAGCAGCTTAGATTCGGGGGGATTGAGAGCTTTCTTT. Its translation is CASSLDSGGLRAFF.

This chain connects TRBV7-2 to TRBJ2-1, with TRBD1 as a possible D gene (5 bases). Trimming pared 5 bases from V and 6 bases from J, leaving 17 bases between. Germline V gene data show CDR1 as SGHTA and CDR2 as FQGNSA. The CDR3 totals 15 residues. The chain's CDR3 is CASSPLRGFFNEQFF. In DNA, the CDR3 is TGTGCCAGCAGCCCACTTAGGGGCTTTTTCAATGAGCAGTTCTTC.

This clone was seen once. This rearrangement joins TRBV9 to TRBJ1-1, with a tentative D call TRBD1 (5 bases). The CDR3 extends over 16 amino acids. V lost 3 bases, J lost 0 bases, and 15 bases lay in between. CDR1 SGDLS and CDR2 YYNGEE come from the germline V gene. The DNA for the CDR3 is TGTGCCAGCAGCGGAAGAGGAGGGGCAATGAACACTGAAGCTTTCTTT. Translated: CASSGRGGAMNTEAFF.

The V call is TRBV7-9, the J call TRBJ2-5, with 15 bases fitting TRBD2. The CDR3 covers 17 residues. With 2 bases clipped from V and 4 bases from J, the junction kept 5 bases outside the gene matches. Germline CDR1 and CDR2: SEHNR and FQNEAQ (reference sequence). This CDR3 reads CASSLFGLAGGLETQYF. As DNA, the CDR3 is TGTGCCAGCAGCTTATTCGGACTAGCGGGGGGGCTAGAGACCCAGTACTTC.

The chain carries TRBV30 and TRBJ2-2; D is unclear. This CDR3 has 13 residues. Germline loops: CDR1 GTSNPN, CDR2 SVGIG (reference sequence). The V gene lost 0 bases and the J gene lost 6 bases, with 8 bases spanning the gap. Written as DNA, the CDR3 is TGTGCCTGGAGTGTACTAAAAGCCGGGGAGCTGTTTTTT. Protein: CAWSVLKAGELFF.

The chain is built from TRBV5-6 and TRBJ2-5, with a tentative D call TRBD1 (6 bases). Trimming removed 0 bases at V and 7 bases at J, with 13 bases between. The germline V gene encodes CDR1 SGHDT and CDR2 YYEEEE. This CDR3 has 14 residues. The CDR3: CASSLGQAKGTQYF. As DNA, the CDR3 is TGTGCCAGCAGCTTGGGACAGGCGAAGGGGACCCAGTACTTC. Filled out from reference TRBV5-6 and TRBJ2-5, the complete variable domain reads DAGVTQSPTHLIKTRGQQVTLRCSPKSGHDTVSWYQQALGQGPQFIFQYYEEEERQRGNFPDRFSGHQFPNYSSELNVNALLLGDSALYLCASSLGQAKGTQYFGPGTRLLVL.

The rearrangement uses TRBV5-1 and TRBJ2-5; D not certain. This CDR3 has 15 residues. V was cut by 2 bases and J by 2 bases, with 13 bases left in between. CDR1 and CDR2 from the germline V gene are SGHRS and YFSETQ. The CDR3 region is CASSFGLQSQETQYF. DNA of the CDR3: TGCGCCAGCAGCTTTGGTTTGCAGTCACAAGAGACCCAGTACTTC.

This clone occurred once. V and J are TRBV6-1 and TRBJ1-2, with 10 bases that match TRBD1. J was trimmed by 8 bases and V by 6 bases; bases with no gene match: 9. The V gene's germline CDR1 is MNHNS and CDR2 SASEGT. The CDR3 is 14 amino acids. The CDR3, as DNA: TGTGCCAGCAGGTTCGGGGACAGGGGTTCGGGCTACACCTTC. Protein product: CASRFGDRGSGYTF.

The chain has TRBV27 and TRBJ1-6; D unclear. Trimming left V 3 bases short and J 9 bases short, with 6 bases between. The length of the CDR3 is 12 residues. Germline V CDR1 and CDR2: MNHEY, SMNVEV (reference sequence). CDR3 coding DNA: TGTGCCAGCAGTTTTTTCGGTTCACCCCTCCACTTT. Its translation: CASSFFGSPLHF.